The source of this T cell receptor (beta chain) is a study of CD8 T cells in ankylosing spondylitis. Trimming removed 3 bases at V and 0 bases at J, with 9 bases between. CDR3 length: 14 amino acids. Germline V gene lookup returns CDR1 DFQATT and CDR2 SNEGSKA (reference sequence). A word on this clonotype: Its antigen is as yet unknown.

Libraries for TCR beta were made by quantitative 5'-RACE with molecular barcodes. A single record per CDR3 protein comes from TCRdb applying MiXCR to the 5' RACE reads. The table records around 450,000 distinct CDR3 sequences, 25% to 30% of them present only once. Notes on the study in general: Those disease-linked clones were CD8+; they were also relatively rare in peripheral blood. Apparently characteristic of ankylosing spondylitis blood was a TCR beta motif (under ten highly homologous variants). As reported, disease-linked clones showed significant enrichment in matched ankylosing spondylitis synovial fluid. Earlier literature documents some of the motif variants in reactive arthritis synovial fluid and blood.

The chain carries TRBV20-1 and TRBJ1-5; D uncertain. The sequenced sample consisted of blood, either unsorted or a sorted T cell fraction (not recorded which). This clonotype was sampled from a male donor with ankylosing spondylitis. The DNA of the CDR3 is TGCAGTGCTAGTCGAGGATTTAGCAATCAGCCCCAGCATTTT. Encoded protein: CSASRGFSNQPQHF.